This T cell receptor beta chain was sequenced for a study of technical replicates of blood from a handful of donors. Some clones are missing from TCRdb's copy, which holds only in-frame ones; the method was immunoSEQ multiplex PCR. The table includes approximately 88,000 clones, roughly 96% detected once. The germline CDR1 and CDR2 sequences are KGHSY and FQNENV. V lost 3 bases and J lost 5, with 5 bases in between. The CDR3 runs 12 residues. Sequenced material: T cells isolated from PBMCs. This clonotype originated in a human donor in good health. The chain joins TRBV16 to TRBJ2-1; D is undetermined. CDR3 sequence (DNA): TGTGCCAGCAGCCACGGTCACAATGAGCAGTTCTTC. It translates to CASSHGHNEQFF.